This T cell receptor beta chain was sequenced during a study of OX40 agonist ivuxolimab in advanced cancers. Turning to the study itself: Patients receiving dose escalation had hepatocellular carcinoma, melanoma, renal cell or head and neck cancer.

This clone was seen only a few times. This CDR3 has 18 amino acids. The V end lost 1 base, the J end lost 4 bases, and 23 bases lay between the germline ends. Germline values: CDR1 MGHRA, CDR2 YSYEKL. The repertoire was sequenced with immunoSEQ multiplex PCR; TCRdb's copy has only in-frame clones and lacks some. The data show under 85,000 clones, 85% to 95% seen once. The receptor was isolated from an adult with an advanced solid tumor such as melanoma, head and neck, liver or kidney cancer. The starting material was CD4+ or CD8+ T cells sorted from blood, obtained in a trial of the OX40 agonist ivuxolimab. This chain joins TRBV4-1 and TRBJ2-7, with D maybe TRBD2 (6 bases). CDR3 loop: CASSQVLTRPAGLYEQYF. CDR3 coding DNA: TGCGCCAGCAGCCAAGTTTTGACGCGCCCGGCGGGGTTGTACGAGCAGTACTTC.